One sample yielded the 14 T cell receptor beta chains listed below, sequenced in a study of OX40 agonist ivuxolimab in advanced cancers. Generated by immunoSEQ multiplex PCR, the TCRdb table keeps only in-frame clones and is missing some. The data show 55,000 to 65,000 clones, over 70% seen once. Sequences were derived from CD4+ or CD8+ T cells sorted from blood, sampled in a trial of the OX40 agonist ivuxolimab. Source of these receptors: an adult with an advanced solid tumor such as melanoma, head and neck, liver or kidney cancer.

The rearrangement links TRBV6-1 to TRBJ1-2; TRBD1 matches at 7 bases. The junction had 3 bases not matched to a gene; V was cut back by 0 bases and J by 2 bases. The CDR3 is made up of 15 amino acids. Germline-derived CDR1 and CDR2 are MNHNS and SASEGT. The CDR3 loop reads CASSEAQGVNYGYTF. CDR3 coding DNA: TGTGCCAGCAGTGAAGCCCAGGGGGTAAACTATGGCTACACCTTC.

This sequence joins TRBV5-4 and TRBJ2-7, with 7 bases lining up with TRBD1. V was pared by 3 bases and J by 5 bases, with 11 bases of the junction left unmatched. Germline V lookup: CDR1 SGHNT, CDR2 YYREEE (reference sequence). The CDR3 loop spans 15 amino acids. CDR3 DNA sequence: TGTGCCAGCAGCTCCCCCGGACAGGTTCAGGACGAGCAGTACTTC. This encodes CASSSPGQVQDEQYF.

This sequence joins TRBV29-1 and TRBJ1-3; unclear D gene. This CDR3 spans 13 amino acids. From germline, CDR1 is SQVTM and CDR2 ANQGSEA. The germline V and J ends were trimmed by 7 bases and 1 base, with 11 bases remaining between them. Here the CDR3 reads CSASGGSGNTIYF. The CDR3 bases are TGCAGCGCATCGGGTGGGTCTGGAAACACCATATATTTT.

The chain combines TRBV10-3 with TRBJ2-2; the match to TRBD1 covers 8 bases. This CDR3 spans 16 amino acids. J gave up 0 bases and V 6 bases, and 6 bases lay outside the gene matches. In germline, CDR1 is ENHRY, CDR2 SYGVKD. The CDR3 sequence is CAIRGQDSSNTGELFF. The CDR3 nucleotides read TGTGCCATCAGGGGACAGGACAGTTCGAACACCGGGGAGCTGTTTTTT.

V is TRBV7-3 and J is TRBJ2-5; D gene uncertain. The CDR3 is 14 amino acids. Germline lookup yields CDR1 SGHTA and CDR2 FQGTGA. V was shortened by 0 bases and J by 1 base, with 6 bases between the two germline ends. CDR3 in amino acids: CASSLTTGQETQYF. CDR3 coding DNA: TGTGCCAGCAGCTTAACGACTGGCCAAGAGACCCAGTACTTC.

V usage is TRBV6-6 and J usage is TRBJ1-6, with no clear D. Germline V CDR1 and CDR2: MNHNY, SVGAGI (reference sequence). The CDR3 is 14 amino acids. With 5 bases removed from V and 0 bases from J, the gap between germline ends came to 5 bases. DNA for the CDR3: TGTGCCAGCAGTCGGAGCTCCTATAATTCACCCCTCCACTTT. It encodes CASSRSSYNSPLHF.

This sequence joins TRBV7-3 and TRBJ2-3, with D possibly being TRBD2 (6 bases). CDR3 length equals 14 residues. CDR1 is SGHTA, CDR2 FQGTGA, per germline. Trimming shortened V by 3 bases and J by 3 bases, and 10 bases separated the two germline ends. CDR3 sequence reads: CASSFQGGTDTQYF. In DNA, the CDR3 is TGTGCCAGCAGCTTTCAGGGAGGAACAGATACGCAGTATTTT.

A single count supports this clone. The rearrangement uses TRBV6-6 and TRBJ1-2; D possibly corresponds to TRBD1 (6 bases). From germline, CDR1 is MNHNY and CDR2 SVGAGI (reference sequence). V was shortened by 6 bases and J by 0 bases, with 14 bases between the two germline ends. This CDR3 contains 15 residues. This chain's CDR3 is CASSIQQGPNYGYTF. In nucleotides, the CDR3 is TGTGCCAGCAGCATACAACAGGGACCTAACTATGGCTACACCTTC.

The DNA of the CDR3 is TGTGCCAGCAGCTTAGCACGAGGGGACAGGGTAGGCTACACCTTC. Encoded protein: CASSLARGDRVGYTF. The rearrangement joins TRBV7-2 to TRBJ1-2, with 9 bases identical to TRBD1. CDR3 length equals 15 residues. Per the germline V gene, CDR1 is SGHTA and CDR2 is FQGNSA. With 0 bases clipped from V and 8 bases from J, the junction kept 7 bases outside the gene matches.

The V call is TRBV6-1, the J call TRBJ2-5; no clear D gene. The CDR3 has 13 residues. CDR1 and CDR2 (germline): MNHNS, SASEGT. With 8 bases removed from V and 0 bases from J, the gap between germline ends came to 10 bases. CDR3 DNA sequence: TGTGCCAGCGCGGTCTCGTACCAAGAGACCCAGTACTTC. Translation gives CASAVSYQETQYF.

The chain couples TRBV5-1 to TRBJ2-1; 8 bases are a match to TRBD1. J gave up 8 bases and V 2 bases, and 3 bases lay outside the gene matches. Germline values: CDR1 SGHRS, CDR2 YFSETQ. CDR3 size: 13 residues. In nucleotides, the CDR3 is TGCGCCAGCAGCTTTCCAGGGGGCGATGAGCAGTTCTTC. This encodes CASSFPGGDEQFF.

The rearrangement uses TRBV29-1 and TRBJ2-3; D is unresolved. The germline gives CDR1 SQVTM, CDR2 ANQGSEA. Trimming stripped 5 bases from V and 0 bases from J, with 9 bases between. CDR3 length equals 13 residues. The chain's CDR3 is CSVLVSSTDTQYF. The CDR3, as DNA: TGCAGCGTTCTGGTTTCTAGCACAGATACGCAGTATTTT.

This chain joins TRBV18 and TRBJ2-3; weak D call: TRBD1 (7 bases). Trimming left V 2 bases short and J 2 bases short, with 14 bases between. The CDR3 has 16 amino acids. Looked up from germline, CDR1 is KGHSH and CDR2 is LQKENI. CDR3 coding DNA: TGTGCCAGCTCACCAGGGCAGGGGGGCATCACAGATACGCAGTATTTT. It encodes CASSPGQGGITDTQYF.

The CDR3 DNA follows: TGTGCCTGGAGCGAACCACCCTATGGCTACACCTTC. Translation: CAWSEPPYGYTF. The chain has TRBV30 and TRBJ1-2; D not resolved. CDR3 length equals 12 residues. Germline values: CDR1 GTSNPN, CDR2 SVGIG (reference sequence). V lost 3 bases and J lost 4, with 9 bases in between.